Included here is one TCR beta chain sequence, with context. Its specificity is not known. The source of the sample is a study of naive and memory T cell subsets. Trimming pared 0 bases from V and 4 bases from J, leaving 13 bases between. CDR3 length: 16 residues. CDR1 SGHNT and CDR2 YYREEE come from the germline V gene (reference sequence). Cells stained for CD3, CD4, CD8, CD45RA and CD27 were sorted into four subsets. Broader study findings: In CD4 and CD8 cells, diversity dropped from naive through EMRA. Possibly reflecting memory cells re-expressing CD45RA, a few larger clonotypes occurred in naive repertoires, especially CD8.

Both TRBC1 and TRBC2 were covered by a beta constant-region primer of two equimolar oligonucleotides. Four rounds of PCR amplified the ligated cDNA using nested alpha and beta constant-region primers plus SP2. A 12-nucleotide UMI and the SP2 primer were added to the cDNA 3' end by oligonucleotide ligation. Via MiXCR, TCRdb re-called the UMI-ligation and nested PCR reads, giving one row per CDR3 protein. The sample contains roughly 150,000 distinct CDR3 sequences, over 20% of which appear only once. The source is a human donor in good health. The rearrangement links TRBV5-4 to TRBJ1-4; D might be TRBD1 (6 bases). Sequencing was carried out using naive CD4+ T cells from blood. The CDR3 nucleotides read TGTGCCAGCAGCTTGGGTGGAGGGGGTCTTAATGAAAAACTGTTTTTT. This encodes CASSLGGGGLNEKLFF.